The next 31 T cell receptor beta chains were all read from a single sample in a study of cytomegalovirus exposure and HLA in healthy donors. The PCR had 60 Vbeta and 13 Jbeta primers. Assay used: immunoSEQ multiplex PCR; TCRdb lists only in-frame clones, some missing. This table has around 150,000 clones, approximately 80% appearing once. The sequenced sample consisted of PBMCs. Receptors originate from a young man in good health and CMV-seronegative.

The chain joins TRBV10-2 to TRBJ2-7, with 11 positions matching TRBD2. The CDR3 has 15 residues. Germline CDR1 reads WSHSY; CDR2 reads SAAADI. The V gene end was trimmed by 3 bases and the J gene end by 3 bases; junction bases not matched to a gene: 4. The CDR3 coding sequence is TGCGCCAGCAGTGACGTAACTAGCGGGAGCTACGAGCAGTACTTC. As protein: CASSDVTSGSYEQYF.

This clone was detected a few times. This sequence joins TRBV10-1 and TRBJ1-1, with D maybe TRBD1 (5 bases). V was clipped by 3 bases and J by 1 base, with 6 bases between them. CDR1 is WNHNN and CDR2 is SYGVQD in the germline V gene (reference sequence). This CDR3 contains 13 residues. The CDR3 nucleotides read TGCGCCAGCAGTGAACAGGCGAACACTGAAGCTTTCTTT. This gives the protein CASSEQANTEAFF.

The gene calls are TRBV5-1 and TRBJ2-5, with 12 bases aligning to TRBD2. Per germline, CDR1 SGHRS and CDR2 YFSETQ. The trim removed 4 bases at V and 5 bases at J, leaving 9 bases unmatched. The CDR3 is made up of 16 amino acids. The chain's CDR3 is CASSLRLAGEGETQYF. CDR3 sequence (DNA): TGCGCCAGCAGCCTAAGACTAGCGGGAGAAGGTGAGACCCAGTACTTC.

The V call is TRBV15, the J call TRBJ2-4; tentative D call: TRBD2 (5 bases). The germline CDR1 and CDR2 sequences are LNHNV and YYDKDF (reference sequence). This CDR3 has 14 amino acids. V lost 0 bases to trimming and J lost 6 bases, with 9 bases between them. CDR3 nucleotides: TGTGCCACCAGCAGAGATGATCGGGGAAACATTCAGTACTTC. It specifies CATSRDDRGNIQYF.

The chain employs TRBV6-5 and TRBJ2-7; weak D call: TRBD1 (6 bases). In germline, CDR1 is MNHEY, CDR2 SVGAGI. The V end was cut by 5 bases, the J end by 3 bases, with 17 bases between. This CDR3 spans 15 amino acids. DNA for the CDR3: TGTGCCAGCAGTACCGGACAGAGGGCAGTCTACGAGCAGTACTTC. Translated: CASSTGQRAVYEQYF.

This clone was seen more than once but under ten times. The V gene is TRBV10-3, the J gene TRBJ1-1, with D perhaps matching TRBD1 (6 bases). CDR1 is ENHRY, CDR2 SYGVKD, per germline. V was trimmed by 10 bases and J by 1 base, leaving 16 bases between them. This CDR3 spans 14 amino acids. As DNA, the CDR3 is TGTGCCACCGGGCGAGCGGGGGCGAACACTGAAGCTTTCTTT. Residues: CATGRAGANTEAFF.

This clone was seen a single time. V usage is TRBV30 and J usage is TRBJ2-1; 11 nucleotides align to TRBD2. This CDR3 region has 17 residues. The germline V gene has CDR1 GTSNPN and CDR2 SVGIG (reference sequence). With 0 bases clipped from V and 2 bases from J, the junction kept 6 bases outside the gene matches. CDR3 loop: CAWSVGLAGGTYNEQFF. The CDR3 DNA is TGTGCCTGGAGTGTAGGGCTAGCGGGAGGTACCTACAATGAGCAGTTCTTC.

The chain combines TRBV5-1 with TRBJ2-7, with TRBD2 identical over 10 bases. This CDR3 has 14 residues. Germline lookup yields CDR1 SGHRS and CDR2 YFSETQ. Trimming cost V 4 bases and J 3 bases; bases outside gene matches: 4. CDR3 residues: CASSPSGSGYEQYF. CDR3 DNA sequence: TGCGCCAGCAGCCCTAGCGGGAGCGGCTACGAGCAGTACTTC. Variable domain in full (rest from reference TRBV5-1 and TRBJ2-7): KAGVTQTPRYLIKTRGQQVTLSCSPISGHRSVSWYQQTPGQGLQFLFEYFSETQRNKGNFPGRFSGRQFSNSRSEMNVSTLELGDSALYLCASSPSGSGYEQYFGPGTRLTVT.

The chain links TRBV2 to TRBJ2-7; TRBD2 might be the D (5 bases). The CDR3 spans 18 residues. V was trimmed by 6 bases and J by 0 bases, leaving 24 bases between them. CDR1 and CDR2 (germline): SNHLY, FYNNEI. The CDR3 region is CASRYGLSTAPYSYEQYF. The CDR3 nucleotides read TGTGCCAGCAGATACGGACTCTCGACCGCACCTTACTCCTACGAGCAGTACTTC.

J is TRBJ1-6 and V is TRBV9, with TRBD1 matching over 7 bases. V was pared by 7 bases and J by 7 bases, with 5 bases of the junction left unmatched. The CDR3 is 13 residues long. Per the germline V gene, CDR1 is SGDLS and CDR2 is YYNGEE. The CDR3 spells CASDPGGNSPLHF. The DNA for the CDR3 is TGTGCCAGCGATCCAGGGGGGAATTCACCCCTCCACTTT.

This chain joins TRBV9 and TRBJ2-1; a possible D gene is TRBD1 (8 bases). This CDR3 spans 15 amino acids. The germline V gene encodes CDR1 SGDLS and CDR2 YYNGEE. V was cut by 5 bases and J by 5 bases, with 17 bases left in between. The DNA of the CDR3 is TGTGCCAGCAGTTCACAGGGGGGGATGGACAATGAGCAGTTCTTC. Encoded protein: CASSSQGGMDNEQFF.

The chain uses TRBV9 and TRBJ2-3; 8 bases fit TRBD2. Germline values: CDR1 SGDLS, CDR2 YYNGEE. The CDR3 contains 14 residues. Trimming cost V 2 bases and J 3 bases; bases outside gene matches: 2. CDR3 region: CASSVASGTDTQYF. The DNA for the CDR3 is TGTGCCAGCAGCGTGGCTAGCGGGACAGATACGCAGTATTTT.

This sequence joins TRBV7-9 and TRBJ2-5; D is unresolved. The V and J ends lost 3 bases and 3 bases respectively, with 11 bases between them. The CDR3 totals 14 residues. Germline V CDR1 and CDR2: SEHNR, FQNEAQ (reference sequence). CDR3 in DNA: TGTGCCAGCAGCTTTTGGAGATTAGAAGAGACCCAGTACTTC. Residues: CASSFWRLEETQYF.

This sequence joins TRBV6-1 and TRBJ2-5; D perhaps matches TRBD2 (5 bases). This CDR3 region has 14 residues. V lost 8 bases to trimming and J lost 5 bases, with 18 bases between them. From germline, CDR1 is MNHNS and CDR2 SASEGT. This chain's CDR3 is CASARGSEEETQYF. The CDR3, as DNA: TGTGCCAGCGCCCGGGGTAGCGAAGAGGAGACCCAGTACTTC.

The rearrangement joins TRBV5-1 to TRBJ2-3; TRBD2 aligns across 15 bases. The germline V gene encodes CDR1 SGHRS and CDR2 YFSETQ. Trimming at V came to 4 bases and at J to 0 bases, leaving 3 bases not matched to a gene. The CDR3 is made up of 17 amino acids. The CDR3 here is CASSVGTSGGSTDTQYF. Here the CDR3 DNA reads TGCGCCAGCAGCGTCGGGACTAGCGGGGGGAGCACAGATACGCAGTATTTT.

The chain's CDR3 is CASRGTGSSYEQYF. CDR3 nucleotide sequence: TGTGCCAGCAGAGGGACAGGGTCCTCCTACGAGCAGTACTTC. This chain uses TRBV5-4 with TRBJ2-7, with 9 positions matching TRBD1. Trimming at V came to 5 bases and at J to 0 bases, leaving 3 bases not matched to a gene. From germline, CDR1 is SGHNT and CDR2 YYREEE (reference sequence). The CDR3 is 14 amino acids.

The genes are TRBV27 and TRBJ2-7, with TRBD2 matching 7 bases. Losses at the gene ends were 0 bases for V and 7 bases for J; bases not matched to a gene: 9. Germline assignment: CDR1 MNHEY and CDR2 SMNVEV (reference sequence). The CDR3 runs to 15 residues. The CDR3 DNA sequence: TGTGCCAGCAGTTTATCCCAGGGATCGCGGGGGGAGCAGTACTTC. This gives the protein CASSLSQGSRGEQYF.

The chain recombines TRBV28 with TRBJ2-7; D remains ambiguous. Trimming took off 8 bases at V and 9 bases at J, with 17 bases between the two ends. This CDR3 comprises 12 residues. The germline gives CDR1 MDHEN, CDR2 SYDVKM. The CDR3 spells CASSLISFVQYF. As DNA, the CDR3 is TGTGCCAGCTCCCTGATTAGCTTCGTGCAGTACTTC.

The chain is built from TRBV30 and TRBJ2-7; 10 bases align to TRBD1. Germline-derived CDR1 and CDR2 are GTSNPN and SVGIG (reference sequence). This CDR3 is 12 amino acids long. The CDR3 DNA is TGTGCGGGGGACAGGGGTGATAACGAGCAGTACTTC. Translating it yields CAGDRGDNEQYF.

This clone showed up just a few times. The J gene is TRBJ1-2, the V gene TRBV5-4; TRBD1 matches at 10 bases. With V trimmed by 4 bases and J by 7 bases, 7 bases remained unmatched. Looked up from germline, CDR1 is SGHNT and CDR2 is YYREEE (reference sequence). The CDR3 has 14 residues. Here the CDR3 DNA reads TGTGCCAGCAGCACCGACAGGGGGCTTTTTGGCTACACCTTC. It translates to CASSTDRGLFGYTF.

The chain is built from TRBV6-5 and TRBJ2-7; D is ambiguous. V was shortened by 6 bases and J by 3 bases, with 18 bases between the two germline ends. CDR3 length: 15 amino acids. CDR1 and CDR2 from the germline V gene are MNHEY and SVGAGI. The CDR3 sequence is CASRRGGQTFYEQYF. The DNA of the CDR3 is TGTGCCAGCAGGCGTGGTGGGCAGACCTTCTACGAGCAGTACTTC.

The chain combines TRBV7-2 with TRBJ2-3; D is unclear. CDR1 SGHTA and CDR2 FQGNSA come from the germline V gene. The germline V and J ends were trimmed by 3 bases and 5 bases, with 6 bases remaining between them. CDR3 size: 12 residues. CDR3 residues: CASSFSGDTQYF. CDR3 nucleotides: TGTGCCAGCAGCTTCAGTGGAGATACGCAGTATTTT.

The chain recombines TRBV6-1 with TRBJ1-2, with unresolved D. The V end was cut by 10 bases, the J end by 2 bases, with 17 bases between. The germline V gene has CDR1 MNHNS and CDR2 SASEGT. CDR3 length: 14 amino acids. The CDR3 sequence: CATYGGILNYGYTF. The DNA for the CDR3 is TGTGCCACCTACGGAGGGATACTGAACTATGGCTACACCTTC.

The chain is built from TRBV9 and TRBJ1-2, with 7 bases that match TRBD1. The germline gives CDR1 SGDLS, CDR2 YYNGEE. V lost 1 base, J lost 5 bases, and 8 bases stayed unmatched. This CDR3 has 15 amino acids. The CDR3 DNA is TGTGCCAGCAGCGTAAATACAGGGGAGGATTATGGCTACACCTTC. This translates into CASSVNTGEDYGYTF.

The CDR3 loop reads CSVDRAGGTEAFF. The CDR3 region has the DNA TGCAGCGTAGACAGGGCCGGGGGCACTGAAGCTTTCTTT. The rearrangement links TRBV29-1 to TRBJ1-1, with 7 positions matching TRBD1. V trimming: 6 bases; J trimming: 4 bases; junction bases outside the gene matches: 8. The CDR3 is 13 residues long. Germline CDR1 and CDR2: SQVTM and ANQGSEA.

This clone has only a few counts. The chain combines TRBV6-5 with TRBJ2-2, with D possibly TRBD2 on 5 matching bases. The CDR3 covers 13 residues. The germline V and J ends were trimmed by 7 bases and 7 bases, with 13 bases remaining between them. In germline, CDR1 is MNHEY, CDR2 SVGAGI. The CDR3 here is CASNNGVFGELFF. CDR3 DNA sequence: TGTGCCAGCAATAACGGGGTGTTCGGGGAGCTGTTTTTT.

The rearrangement joins TRBV18 to TRBJ2-3; D is possibly TRBD2 (5 bases). CDR3 length: 16 amino acids. The V and J ends lost 3 bases and 2 bases respectively, with 15 bases between them. Per germline, CDR1 KGHSH and CDR2 LQKENI. The CDR3 loop reads CASSPRQAATTDTQYF. CDR3 in DNA: TGTGCCAGCTCACCCCGGCAAGCGGCCACCACAGATACGCAGTATTTT.

The rearrangement links TRBV27 to TRBJ2-5, with TRBD1 matching 11 bases. The CDR3 runs 15 residues. V gave up 5 bases and J gave up 11 bases; unmatched junction bases: 13. Germline V CDR1 and CDR2: MNHEY, SMNVEV (reference sequence). The CDR3 DNA reads TGTGCCAGCAGTCCGCCGGGACAGGGGGTGGGGGAGCAGTACTTC. This translates into CASSPPGQGVGEQYF.

The chain uses TRBV9 and TRBJ2-7; maybe TRBD2 (5 bases). CDR1 SGDLS and CDR2 YYNGEE come from the germline V gene. V shed 3 bases and J shed 11 bases, with 18 bases lying between them. The CDR3 has 13 amino acids. CDR3 in DNA: TGTGCCAGCAGCGCCGATCTCCGGGGAGAGGAGTACTTC. Protein product: CASSADLRGEEYF.

This clone was observed a few times. V is TRBV6-4 and J is TRBJ1-2; TRBD1 matches 8 bases. The length of the CDR3 is 16 residues. The junction had 9 bases not matched to a gene; V was cut back by 2 bases and J by 4 bases. Germline CDR1 is MRHNA and CDR2 is SNTAGT. Here the CDR3 DNA reads TGTGCCAGCAGTGACGATCCCGGACAGGGAGGCTATGGCTACACCTTC. Its protein is CASSDDPGQGGYGYTF.

The chain recombines TRBV5-1 with TRBJ2-2; D is uncertain. Germline lookup yields CDR1 SGHRS and CDR2 YFSETQ. V was cut by 3 bases and J by 6 bases, with 15 bases left in between. The CDR3 is 15 residues long. The CDR3 DNA sequence: TGCGCCAGCAGCTCCGACATGTCTGTCGCCGGGGAGCTGTTTTTT. Residues: CASSSDMSVAGELFF.